This entry is about one T cell receptor (beta chain). Its specificity is not known. The time point was: newly diagnosed, previously untreated cHL patient sample. The comparison group had newly diagnosed, previously untreated classical Hodgkin lymphoma. The protocol was immunoSEQ multiplex PCR, while the TCRdb copy is restricted to in-frame clones and leaves out a portion. The repertoire holds tens of thousands of clones, with approximately 89% as singletons. The data derive from a study of PD-1 blockade in classical Hodgkin lymphoma. Whole-study results and caveats: Newly diagnosed patients were reported to exhibit reduced baseline TCR diversity relative to healthy donors. Possible causes of repertoire differences, disease activity or prior therapy, remain undefined.

V dropped 3 bases and J dropped 4 bases, with 8 bases sitting between them. In germline, CDR1 is SEHNR, CDR2 FQNEAQ (reference sequence). The CDR3 has 13 amino acids. The specimen was peripheral blood mononuclear cells (PBMCs). The chain joins TRBV7-9 to TRBJ2-3; D is possibly TRBD2 (6 bases). The source of this sequence is a human donor with classical Hodgkin lymphoma. CDR3 nucleotides: TGTGCCAGCAGCTTGGGGGGAGCAGATACGCAGTATTTT. Translated: CASSLGGADTQYF.